This TCR beta chain was captured in a study of blood T cell repertoires in COVID-19. For the study at large: There were acute and convalescent COVID-19 samples, and they came from the United States, Italy and Spain.

CDR1 and CDR2 from the germline V gene are MNHNS and SASEGT. J lost 5 bases, V lost 3 bases, and 16 bases had no gene match. CDR3 size: 18 residues. Authors' analysis steps: Estimates of nucleated cell counts were drawn from the amplification of reference gene primers. Here immunoSEQ multiplex PCR was the method, and the copy in TCRdb shows in-frame clones only, minus some. V, J and clone size were drawn from that table, and D and trimming were deduced from the DNA. The sample includes 250,000 to 300,000 clones, about 90% of them seen just once. The chain recombines TRBV6-1 with TRBJ1-5; TRBD1 aligns across 7 bases. The sample taken for sequencing was peripheral blood. The TCR originated in a woman aged 40-49 years with acute or convalescent COVID-19. The CDR3 is CASSDPGGGSVADQPQHF. The CDR3 bases are TGTGCCAGCAGTGATCCAGGGGGAGGCTCGGTTGCGGATCAGCCCCAGCATTTT.